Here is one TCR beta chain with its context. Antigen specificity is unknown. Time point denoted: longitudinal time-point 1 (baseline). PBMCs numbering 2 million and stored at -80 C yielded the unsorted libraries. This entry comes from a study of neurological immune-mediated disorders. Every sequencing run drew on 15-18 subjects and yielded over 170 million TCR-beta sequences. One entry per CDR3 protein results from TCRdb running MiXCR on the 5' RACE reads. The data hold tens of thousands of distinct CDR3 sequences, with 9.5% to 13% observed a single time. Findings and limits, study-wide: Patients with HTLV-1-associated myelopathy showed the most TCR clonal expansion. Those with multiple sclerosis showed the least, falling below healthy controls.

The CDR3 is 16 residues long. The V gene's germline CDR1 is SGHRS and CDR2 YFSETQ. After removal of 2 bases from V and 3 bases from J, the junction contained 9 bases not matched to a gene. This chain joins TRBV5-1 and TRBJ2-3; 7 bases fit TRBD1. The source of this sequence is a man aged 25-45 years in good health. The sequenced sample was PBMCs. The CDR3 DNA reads TGCGCCAGCAGCTTTGAAGGGGGCGGAAGGACAGATACGCAGTATTTT. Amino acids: CASSFEGGGRTDTQYF.